This T cell receptor (beta chain) was observed in a study of cytomegalovirus exposure and HLA in healthy donors. About this clone itself: Its specificity is unknown.

Study-level results: Reports indicate that TCR beta sequences accurately predicted the HLA-A and HLA-B alleles of most subjects. The availability of immune exposure information extended only to CMV serostatus. In vitro experiments confirmed that three CMV-associated chains were specific for CMV antigens.

13 Jbeta primers and 60 Vbeta primers were used for the PCR. Method: immunoSEQ multiplex PCR; TCRdb's copy keeps in-frame clones and lacks some. This table holds over 110,000 clones, about three quarters found once. The donors comprised healthy bone marrow donors. Trimming removed 3 bases at V and 5 bases at J, with 11 bases between. The length of the CDR3 is 14 residues. Germline-derived CDR1 and CDR2 are SGHAT and FQNNGV. The TCR sequence derives from a middle-aged woman in good health and CMV-seronegative. The sample was PBMCs. The gene calls are TRBV11-2 and TRBJ2-1; no clear D. CDR3 in amino acids: CASSFSRLDNEQFF. DNA of the CDR3: TGTGCCAGCAGCTTTTCCAGACTTGACAATGAGCAGTTCTTC.